This TCR beta chain originates from a study of shared clonotypes between healthy human individuals. Broader study findings: The study generally estimated greater richness for naive than memory subsets. Although depth was large, rarefaction showed that sequencing of the sorted subsets was incomplete.

Only in-frame clones appear in the TCRdb table, and some are missing; sequencing was by immunoSEQ multiplex PCR. This sample has a few hundred thousand clones, with about 74% found just once. Comments on this clone: What it recognizes is unknown.

The clonotype comes from a man under 40 in good health. Sequencing was performed on memory CD4+ T cells sorted from blood. Subset here: CD45RA-negative fraction.

The CDR3 nucleotides are TGTGCCAGCAGCCTGGGGGGTAATCTGGTAGAGCAGTACTTC. The encoded protein is CASSLGGNLVEQYF. V is TRBV6-5 and J is TRBJ2-7, with a tentative D call TRBD2 (6 bases). V was pared by 6 bases and J by 7 bases, with 19 bases between. CDR3 length: 14 residues. Germline values: CDR1 MNHEY, CDR2 SVGAGI.